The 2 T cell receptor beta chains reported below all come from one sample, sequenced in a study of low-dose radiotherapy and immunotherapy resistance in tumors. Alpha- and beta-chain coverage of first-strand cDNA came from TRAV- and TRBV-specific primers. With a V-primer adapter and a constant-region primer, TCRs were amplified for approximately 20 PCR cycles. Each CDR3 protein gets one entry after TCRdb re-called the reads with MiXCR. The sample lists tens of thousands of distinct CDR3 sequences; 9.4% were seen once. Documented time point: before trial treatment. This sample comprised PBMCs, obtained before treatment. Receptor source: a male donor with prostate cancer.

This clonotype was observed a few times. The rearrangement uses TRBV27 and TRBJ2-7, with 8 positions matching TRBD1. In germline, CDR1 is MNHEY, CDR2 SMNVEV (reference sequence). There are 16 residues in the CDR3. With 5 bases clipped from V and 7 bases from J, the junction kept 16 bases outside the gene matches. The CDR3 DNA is TGTGCCAGCAGTCCTGGGACCCCAGGGGGCTACACAGAGCAGTACTTC. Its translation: CASSPGTPGGYTEQYF.

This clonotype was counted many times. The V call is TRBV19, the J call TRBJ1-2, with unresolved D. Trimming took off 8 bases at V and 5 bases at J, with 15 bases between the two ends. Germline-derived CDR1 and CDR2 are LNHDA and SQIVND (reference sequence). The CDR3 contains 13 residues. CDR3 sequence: CASGGRLEYGYTF. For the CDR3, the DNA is TGTGCCAGTGGCGGACGGTTGGAATATGGCTACACCTTC.